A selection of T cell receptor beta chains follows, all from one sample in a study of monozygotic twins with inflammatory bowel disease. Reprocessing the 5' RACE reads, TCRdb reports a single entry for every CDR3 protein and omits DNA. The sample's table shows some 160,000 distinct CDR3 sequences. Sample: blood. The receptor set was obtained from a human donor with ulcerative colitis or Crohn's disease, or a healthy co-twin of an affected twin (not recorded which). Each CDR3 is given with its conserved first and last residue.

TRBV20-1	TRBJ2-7	CSARDLDRGSYEQYF
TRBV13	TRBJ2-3	CASSPTVDLSTDTQYF
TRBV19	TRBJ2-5	CASSIGMKGRETQYF
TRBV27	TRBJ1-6	CASSLSRTGSGSPLHF
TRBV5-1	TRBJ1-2	CASSWDSLSYTF
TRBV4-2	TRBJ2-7	CASSQEGRLAGGYEQYF
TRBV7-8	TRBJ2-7	CASSYSPPGPGSYEQYF
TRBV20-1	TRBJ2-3	CSASSLARTDTQYF
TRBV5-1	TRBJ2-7	CASSLVGGEQYF
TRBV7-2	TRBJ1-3	CASSQGRGTIYF
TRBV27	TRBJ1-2	CASSLLGRASSNYGYTF
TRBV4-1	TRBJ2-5	CASSQGAGRQETQYF
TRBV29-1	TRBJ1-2	CSRRFRGTYGYTF
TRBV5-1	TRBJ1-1	CASSGTGMNTEAFF
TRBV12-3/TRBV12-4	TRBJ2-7	CASTPGWDYEQYF
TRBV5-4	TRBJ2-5	CASRRSGDVKETQYF
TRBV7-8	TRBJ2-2	CASSQGLAGLVELFF
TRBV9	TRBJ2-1	CASSVKQNNEQFF
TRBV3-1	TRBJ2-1	CASSQEGHSYNEQFF
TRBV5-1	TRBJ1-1	CASSLEISVGTEAFF
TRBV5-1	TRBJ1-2	CASSLEVGGNYGYTF
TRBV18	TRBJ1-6	CASSPPPGQGVLGGSYNSPLHF
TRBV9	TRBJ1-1	CASSVDGGFTEAFF
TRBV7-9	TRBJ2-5	CASSLRVAAGKGTQYF
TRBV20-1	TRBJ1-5	CSARGDGNNQPQHF
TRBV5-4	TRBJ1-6	CASSLAGRNSPLHF
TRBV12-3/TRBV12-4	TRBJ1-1	CASSFSLNTEAFF
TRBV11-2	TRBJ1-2	CASSASGTGRRVGYGYTF
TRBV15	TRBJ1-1	CATSRDRFTGKIVGTEAFF
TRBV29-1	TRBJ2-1	CSDWGRGVYNEQFF
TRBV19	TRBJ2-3	CATASRDRGTQYF
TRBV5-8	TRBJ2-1	CASSSDRGTPYKQFF
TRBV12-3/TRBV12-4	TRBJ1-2	CASSLGGQGYYYGYTF
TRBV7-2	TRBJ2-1	CASSLALSGIRNEQFF
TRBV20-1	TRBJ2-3	CSARPLAPSTDTQYF
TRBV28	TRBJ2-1	CASSLTSGRSGEQFF
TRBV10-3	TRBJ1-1	CAISENRGATEAFF
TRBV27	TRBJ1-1	CASSRSQARDVEAFF
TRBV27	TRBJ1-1	CASSRMGSSEAFF
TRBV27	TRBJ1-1	CASSFNGGYTEAFF
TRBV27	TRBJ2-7	CASSPGLLYEQYF
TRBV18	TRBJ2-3	CASSPPADTQYF